These 17 T cell receptor beta chains were all obtained from the same sample, sequenced in a study. Treg sorting used a CD4+CD25+CD127-/low gate. Via MiXCR, TCRdb re-called the 5' RACE reads, giving one row per CDR3 protein. The repertoire has under 65,000 distinct CDR3 sequences, around 20% of them found once; the top ten carry about 2.9%. Material for sequencing was tumor-infiltrating Tregs sorted from the breast tumor. The source of these receptors is a female donor with breast cancer.

Notes on this clonotype: A much larger clonotype is one base distant, so this may be a read error. The CDR3 does not end in the conserved phenylalanine or tryptophan, so this is likely a read error. The chain uses TRBV9 and TRBJ1-1, with a weak D call TRBD1 (6 bases). Per the germline V gene, CDR1 is SGDLS and CDR2 is YYNGEE. The ends were cut back, 0 bases at V and 4 bases at J, with 10 bases in the middle. The CDR3 has 14 amino acids. DNA for the CDR3: TGTGCCAGCAGCGTAGCTCCGGACAGCACTGAAGCTTTCGTT. It codes for CASSVAPDSTEAFV.

The sample holds many counts of this clonotype. The gene calls are TRBV19 and TRBJ1-2; D remains ambiguous. The CDR3 is 12 residues long. Trimming took off 3 bases at V and 8 bases at J, with 10 bases between the two ends. Per germline, CDR1 LNHDA and CDR2 SQIVND (reference sequence). DNA of the CDR3: TGTGCCAGTAGTATTGAAACGCGGGGCTACACCTTC. This codes for CASSIETRGYTF.

Concerning this clonotype: A much bigger clone sits one base away, suggesting this may be a read error. The limits of the CDR3 on the DNA are not certain, so only TCRdb's listed CDR3 is given. V and J are TRBV20-1 and TRBJ1-2. Germline values: CDR1 DFQATT, CDR2 SNEGSKA (reference sequence). The CDR3 is 14 residues long, counting both termini. CDR3 in amino acids: CSAVLDRVQWGYTF.

The J gene is TRBJ2-2, the V gene TRBV29-1; D perhaps matches TRBD1 (6 bases). The CDR3 has 14 residues. Germline-derived CDR1 and CDR2 are SQVTM and ANQGSEA. Trimming took off 6 bases at V and 2 bases at J, with 13 bases between the two ends. The CDR3 loop reads CSVARTENTGELFF. The CDR3 DNA sequence: TGCAGCGTGGCCCGGACAGAAAACACCGGGGAGCTGTTTTTT.

This clonotype occurred a few times. V usage is TRBV9 and J usage is TRBJ2-6, with D unresolved. Looked up from germline, CDR1 is SGDLS and CDR2 is YYNGEE. Trimming left V 4 bases short and J 0 bases short, with 5 bases between. The CDR3 sequence is 14 residues long. CDR3 DNA sequence: TGTGCCAGCAGCTCCCGCTCTGGGGCCAACGTCCTGACTTTC. This codes for CASSSRSGANVLTF.

In its sample, this clonotype was seen a few times. The chain uses TRBV29-1 and TRBJ1-1; 8 nucleotides align to TRBD1. The CDR3 sequence is 12 residues long. Trimming at V came to 7 bases and at J to 3 bases, leaving 4 bases not matched to a gene. From germline, CDR1 is SQVTM and CDR2 ANQGSEA. CDR3 DNA: TGCAGCGGGGGACAGGTAGACACTGAAGCTTTCTTT. This encodes CSGGQVDTEAFF.

This clonotype was observed a few times. The chain combines TRBV20-1 with TRBJ2-7, with 9 bases aligning to TRBD2. V was pared by 3 bases and J by 9 bases, with 9 bases of the junction left unmatched. Per germline, CDR1 DFQATT and CDR2 SNEGSKA (reference sequence). The CDR3 sequence is 13 residues long. The CDR3 sequence: CSASLGSGSGQYF. CDR3 DNA: TGCAGTGCTAGTCTGGGTAGCGGGAGTGGGCAGTACTTC.

The chain links TRBV6-1 to TRBJ1-5; no clear D. The V gene lost 4 bases and the J gene lost 10 bases, with 20 bases spanning the gap. CDR1 is MNHNS and CDR2 is SASEGT in the germline V gene. There are 15 residues in the CDR3. CDR3 sequence: CASSGGGRPILPQHF. CDR3 nucleotide sequence: TGTGCCAGCAGTGGCGGAGGAAGACCCATTCTACCCCAGCATTTT.

The rearrangement uses TRBV7-2 and TRBJ2-3; 9 bases match TRBD1. CDR3 length: 16 amino acids. With V trimmed by 4 bases and J by 1 base, 6 bases remained unmatched. CDR1 and CDR2 from the germline V gene are SGHTA and FQGNSA. In DNA, the CDR3 is TGTGCCAGCAGCTCCGGACAGGGGAGGCGCACAGATACGCAGTATTTT. Residues: CASSSGQGRRTDTQYF.

The rearrangement joins TRBV7-9 to TRBJ1-2; tentatively, D is TRBD1 (6 bases). Germline assignment: CDR1 SEHNR and CDR2 FQNEAQ (reference sequence). This CDR3 is 14 amino acids long. Trimming removed 5 bases from V and 7 bases from J, with 17 bases in between. CDR3 protein: CASSTGQSFRGYTF. The CDR3 DNA sequence: TGTGCCAGCAGCACCGGACAGAGCTTTCGTGGCTACACCTTC.

This sequence joins TRBV28 and TRBJ2-7; 8 bases align to TRBD2. Germline V gene lookup returns CDR1 MDHEN and CDR2 SYDVKM. The ends lost 5 bases at V and 5 bases at J; junction bases unmatched: 8. This CDR3 has 14 residues. The CDR3 coding sequence is TGTGCCAGCAGTGGTACAGCGGGAGTCCACGAGCAGTACTTC. Protein product: CASSGTAGVHEQYF.

This chain links TRBV7-9 with TRBJ2-2; tentatively, D is TRBD2 (5 bases). CDR1 SEHNR and CDR2 FQNEAQ come from the germline V gene (reference sequence). The length of the CDR3 is 14 residues. V was trimmed by 5 bases and J by 6 bases, leaving 13 bases between them. This CDR3 reads CASSRRGGSGELFF. In DNA, the CDR3 is TGTGCCAGCAGCCGGCGTGGCGGGTCCGGGGAGCTGTTTTTT.

This clonotype has only a few counts. The rearrangement joins TRBV5-1 to TRBJ2-7; D tentatively fits TRBD1 or TRBD2 (5 bases each). Germline CDR1 and CDR2: SGHRS and YFSETQ. V was cut by 4 bases and J by 3 bases, with 17 bases left in between. The CDR3 runs to 15 residues. CDR3 bases: TGCGCCAGCAGCCGGGGAGAGACTGGGGGCTACGAGCAGTACTTC. Translating it yields CASSRGETGGYEQYF.

Ten or more counts support this clonotype. V and J are TRBV4-1 and TRBJ2-7; possibly TRBD2 for D (6 bases). Trimming pared 1 base from V and 4 bases from J, leaving 17 bases between. The CDR3 contains 16 residues. Germline V gives CDR1 MGHRA, CDR2 YSYEKL. DNA for the CDR3: TGCGCCAGCAGCCAAGCATCCGGGCGGGGATCATACGAGCAGTACTTC. Residues: CASSQASGRGSYEQYF.

The table lists this clonotype with many counts. The genes are TRBV5-1 and TRBJ2-1; D unresolved. V was trimmed by 0 bases and J by 5 bases, leaving 6 bases between them. Germline CDR1 SGHRS, CDR2 YFSETQ. The CDR3 totals 13 residues. The CDR3 spells CASSLGEHNEQFF. CDR3 nucleotides: TGCGCCAGCAGCTTGGGAGAGCACAATGAGCAGTTCTTC.

This clonotype was detected a few times. The V and J genes are TRBV7-3 and TRBJ1-1; D is possibly TRBD1 (6 bases). Trimming removed 2 bases from V and 1 base from J, with 11 bases in between. The CDR3 loop spans 15 amino acids. CDR1 is SGHTA, CDR2 FQGTGA, per germline. The CDR3 DNA sequence: TGTGCCAGCAGCTTAGACGGGACACGGAACACTGAAGCTTTCTTT. Its translation is CASSLDGTRNTEAFF. Variable domain in full (rest from reference TRBV7-3 and TRBJ1-1): GAGVSQTPSNKVTEKGKYVELRCDPISGHTALYWYRQSLGQGPEFLIYFQGTGAADDSGLPNDRFFAVRPEGSVSTLKIQRTERGDSAVYLCASSLDGTRNTEAFFGQGTRLTVV.

V is TRBV12-3 or TRBV12-4 and J is TRBJ1-6; weak D call: TRBD1 (5 bases). This CDR3 is built from 15 residues. The V end was cut by 5 bases, the J end by 3 bases, with 11 bases between. Here the CDR3 DNA reads TGTGCCAGCAGTCGGCTACAGGACTATAATTCACCCCTCCACTTT. Its protein product is CASSRLQDYNSPLHF.